Included here is one TCR beta chain sequence, with context. Its target is unknown. This sample was taken from a study of vaccination and CD4 T cells after COVID-19. For the study at large: Convalescents were six males and four females, two of them Hispanic.

Treatment reported: approximately nine-day PBMC culture with coronavirus spike peptide pools or control peptides (ViraFEST assay). Before TCRs were sequenced, ViraFEST expanded antigen-specific T cells with peptide pools. An Oncomine TCR Beta short-read assay was used to sequence the DNA from cultured CD4+ T cells. TCRdb independently ran MiXCR on the PCR reads; one entry per CDR3 protein. The table includes around 10,000 distinct CDR3 sequences, approximately 53% detected once. The sequenced material came from CD4+ T cells from blood, cultured in vitro. This sequence originates from a human donor who had recovered from COVID-19.

CDR3 nucleotide sequence: TGCACCCGAGGGACAGTAGAGAGCTACACCTTC. It specifies CTRGTVESYTF. J is TRBJ1-2 and V is TRBV20-1; 7 nucleotides match TRBD1. Germline V gene data show CDR1 as DFQATT and CDR2 as SNEGSKA (reference sequence). The CDR3 consists of 11 residues.